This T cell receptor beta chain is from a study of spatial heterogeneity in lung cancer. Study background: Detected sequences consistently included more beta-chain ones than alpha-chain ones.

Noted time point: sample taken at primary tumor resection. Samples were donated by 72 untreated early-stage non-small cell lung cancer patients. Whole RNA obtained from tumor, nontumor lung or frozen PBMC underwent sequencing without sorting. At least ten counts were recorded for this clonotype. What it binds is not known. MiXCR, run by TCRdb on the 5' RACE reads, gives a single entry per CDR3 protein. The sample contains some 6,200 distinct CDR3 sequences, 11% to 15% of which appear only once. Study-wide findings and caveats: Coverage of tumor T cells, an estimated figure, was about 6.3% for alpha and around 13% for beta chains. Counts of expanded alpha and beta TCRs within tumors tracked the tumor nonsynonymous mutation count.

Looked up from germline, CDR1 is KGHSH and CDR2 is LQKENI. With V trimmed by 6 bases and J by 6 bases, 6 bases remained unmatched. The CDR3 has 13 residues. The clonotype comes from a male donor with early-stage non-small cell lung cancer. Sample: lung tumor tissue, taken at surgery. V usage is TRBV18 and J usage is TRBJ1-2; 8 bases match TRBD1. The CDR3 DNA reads TGTGCCAGCTCCCTCTTGGACAGGGATGGCTACACCTTC. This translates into CASSLLDRDGYTF.